The 32 T cell receptor beta chains below come from one sample, sequenced in a study of cytomegalovirus exposure and HLA in healthy donors. The PCR used 60 Vbeta and 13 Jbeta primers. TCRdb's table, derived via immunoSEQ multiplex PCR, lists solely in-frame clones and lacks some. The table includes some 120,000 clones, about four fifths detected once. The source material was PBMCs. The receptors were sampled from a young man in good health and CMV-seronegative.

The CDR3 bases are TGTGCCAGCAGCCAAGGGACTAGCATCCACGAGCAGTACTTC. This sequence encodes CASSQGTSIHEQYF. This chain connects TRBV4-2 to TRBJ2-7, with 8 bases matching TRBD2. Germline CDR1 is LGHNA and CDR2 is YNFKEQ. V was pared by 1 base and J by 5 bases, with 4 bases of the junction left unmatched. CDR3 length: 14 residues.

V is TRBV2 and J is TRBJ2-1, with D unresolved. CDR1 and CDR2 from the germline V gene are SNHLY and FYNNEI. Trimming took off 6 bases at V and 14 bases at J, with 17 bases between the two ends. The CDR3 totals 12 residues. The DNA for the CDR3 is TGTGCCAGCAGGCCCCTAGTTAGGCGTGAGTTCTTC. Translating it yields CASRPLVRREFF.

The gene calls are TRBV5-1 and TRBJ2-1; TRBD1 matches at 7 bases. V trimming: 1 base; J trimming: 1 base; junction bases outside the gene matches: 5. This CDR3 spans 16 amino acids. CDR1 SGHRS and CDR2 YFSETQ come from the germline V gene. The CDR3 DNA sequence: TGCGCCAGCAGCTTGCGGACAGGCTTTTCCTACAATGAGCAGTTCTTC. Protein: CASSLRTGFSYNEQFF.

The CDR3 loop reads CASRTDTYEQYF. The DNA for the CDR3 is TGTGCCAGTAGGACAGATACCTACGAGCAGTACTTC. This chain links TRBV2 with TRBJ2-7; TRBD1 is a possible D gene (6 bases). V lost 9 bases and J 2 bases, leaving 11 bases between the germline ends. CDR1 SNHLY and CDR2 FYNNEI come from the germline V gene. This CDR3 has 12 amino acids.

The genes are TRBV27 and TRBJ2-7, with D possibly TRBD1 on 6 matching bases. V was shortened by 5 bases and J by 5 bases, with 19 bases between the two germline ends. Germline V gene data show CDR1 as MNHEY and CDR2 as SMNVEV (reference sequence). The CDR3 is made up of 15 amino acids. The CDR3 region is CASSVDRWVGNEQYF. The DNA for the CDR3 is TGTGCCAGCAGTGTCGACAGGTGGGTTGGGAACGAGCAGTACTTC.

This rearrangement joins TRBV19 to TRBJ1-2, with D possibly matching TRBD1 (5 bases). The CDR3 sequence is 13 residues long. The V gene lost 5 bases and the J gene lost 3 bases, with 10 bases spanning the gap. The germline gives CDR1 LNHDA, CDR2 SQIVND (reference sequence). DNA for the CDR3: TGTGCCAGTAGTGCAGGGATATACTATGGCTACACCTTC. It translates to CASSAGIYYGYTF.

The rearrangement uses TRBV18 and TRBJ2-2; 7 nucleotides align to TRBD1. V was clipped by 3 bases and J by 4 bases; unmatched bases: 5. Germline loops: CDR1 KGHSH, CDR2 LQKENI. The CDR3 is 15 residues long. CDR3 loop: CASSPGDRATGELFF. The CDR3 coding sequence is TGTGCCAGCTCACCGGGCGACAGGGCCACCGGGGAGCTGTTTTTT.

This clone was detected a few times. This chain joins TRBV4-3 and TRBJ2-7; possible D gene TRBD2, 7 bases. Germline V gene data show CDR1 as LGHNA and CDR2 as YSLEER. V shed 0 bases and J shed 0 bases, with 12 bases lying between them. The CDR3 totals 16 residues. The chain's CDR3 is CASSQERGAVSYEQYF. The CDR3 nucleotides read TGCGCCAGCAGCCAAGAACGGGGGGCGGTCTCCTACGAGCAGTACTTC.

The table lists this clone with a count of one. The chain couples TRBV27 to TRBJ2-7; the match to TRBD1 covers 10 bases. In germline, CDR1 is MNHEY, CDR2 SMNVEV (reference sequence). The V segment lost 6 bases and the J segment 3 bases; nucleotides outside the gene matches: 8. CDR3 length: 15 amino acids. In nucleotides, the CDR3 is TGTGCCAGCAGCCTAACCGGGACAGGGGACTACGAGCAGTACTTC. It is translated as CASSLTGTGDYEQYF.

The V call is TRBV19, the J call TRBJ1-5; D is unclear. V lost 2 bases and J lost 4, with 6 bases in between. Looked up from germline, CDR1 is LNHDA and CDR2 is SQIVND (reference sequence). CDR3 length equals 13 residues. Here the CDR3 DNA reads TGTGCCAGTAGTATACTGGAGAATCAGCCCCAGCATTTT. Amino acids: CASSILENQPQHF.

The chain carries TRBV19 and TRBJ1-5; D is unclear. The V gene lost 3 bases and the J gene lost 4 bases, with 7 bases spanning the gap. From germline, CDR1 is LNHDA and CDR2 SQIVND (reference sequence). CDR3 length: 13 amino acids. CDR3 nucleotides: TGTGCCAGTAGTATCCCAGTAAATCAGCCCCAGCATTTT. It specifies CASSIPVNQPQHF.

This clone was detected only once. The V gene is TRBV28, the J gene TRBJ2-3, with TRBD2 matching over 9 bases. The germline gives CDR1 MDHEN, CDR2 SYDVKM. J lost 1 base, V lost 6 bases, and 5 bases had no gene match. The CDR3 length is 15 residues. The CDR3 sequence is CASRLAGDRTDTQYF. CDR3 DNA sequence: TGTGCCAGCAGGTTAGCGGGAGACCGCACAGATACGCAGTATTTT.

The rearrangement uses TRBV18 and TRBJ2-3, with 7 bases that match TRBD1. Germline trimming cut 3 bases from V and 2 bases from J; bases unmatched to any gene: 5. The length of the CDR3 is 15 residues. Germline CDR1 reads KGHSH; CDR2 reads LQKENI. The CDR3 bases are TGTGCCAGCTCACCTTTGGGACAGACCACAGATACGCAGTATTTT. Amino acids: CASSPLGQTTDTQYF.

This chain uses TRBV28 with TRBJ2-3; D remains ambiguous. The CDR3 is 12 amino acids. Germline V gene sequence: CDR1 MDHEN, CDR2 SYDVKM. The ends were cut back, 7 bases at V and 1 base at J, with 6 bases in the middle. The CDR3: CASTQGTDTQYF. The CDR3 nucleotides read TGTGCCAGCACCCAGGGCACAGATACGCAGTATTTT.

The chain uses TRBV2 and TRBJ2-3; D uncertain. Germline V CDR1 and CDR2: SNHLY, FYNNEI. V was clipped by 8 bases and J by 5 bases, with 26 bases between them. This CDR3 region has 17 residues. CDR3: CASVPAEIAPGGDTQYF. In DNA, the CDR3 is TGTGCCAGCGTACCGGCCGAGATTGCACCGGGTGGAGATACGCAGTATTTT.

Here the CDR3 reads CASSGAPPSRNYGYTF. Written as DNA, the CDR3 is TGTGCCAGCAGCGGAGCCCCCCCGAGCCGAAACTATGGCTACACCTTC. The chain couples TRBV7-8 to TRBJ1-2; D is unclear. CDR3 length equals 16 residues. CDR1 and CDR2 (germline): SGHVS, FQNEAQ. Trimming pared 5 bases from V and 2 bases from J, leaving 18 bases between. The full variable domain, completed using reference TRBV7-8 and TRBJ1-2, is GAGVSQSPRYKVAKRGQDVALRCDPISGHVSLFWYQQALGQGPEFLTYFQNEAQLDKSGLPSDRFFAERPEGSVSTLKIQRTQQEDSAVYLCASSGAPPSRNYGYTFGSGTRLTVV.

The chain has TRBV6-5 and TRBJ2-7, with D possibly matching TRBD2 (5 bases). This CDR3 has 15 residues. CDR1 is MNHEY and CDR2 is SVGAGI in the germline V gene. Trimming took 0 bases from V and 5 from J, leaving 14 bases between them. CDR3 DNA: TGTGCCAGCAGTTACTCGAACAGACTGAGGGACGAGCAGTACTTC. Protein product: CASSYSNRLRDEQYF.

The rearrangement uses TRBV2 and TRBJ2-3; 9 bases map to TRBD2. The ends lost 4 bases at V and 2 bases at J; junction bases unmatched: 7. CDR1 is SNHLY and CDR2 is FYNNEI in the germline V gene. The CDR3 consists of 16 residues. DNA for the CDR3: TGTGCCAGCAGTGCTTCCCTAGCGGGAAACACAGATACGCAGTATTTT. It is translated as CASSASLAGNTDTQYF.

The chain links TRBV28 to TRBJ2-1; tentatively, D is TRBD1 (6 bases). Germline CDR1 reads MDHEN; CDR2 reads SYDVKM. Between the trimmed V and J ends, which lost 4 bases and 12 bases, there was a span of 13 bases. CDR3 size: 12 residues. DNA of the CDR3: TGTGCCAGCAGTTCCGGGACAAGTACGCAGTTCTTC. This gives the protein CASSSGTSTQFF.

The chain carries TRBV6-1 and TRBJ2-3; 9 bases fit TRBD1. CDR1 MNHNS and CDR2 SASEGT come from the germline V gene. The CDR3 runs 17 residues. V lost 4 bases, J lost 5 bases, and 13 bases stayed unmatched. The CDR3 DNA reads TGTGCCAGCAGTGGCCTATCCACAGGGGGCAGGCGAGATACGCAGTATTTT. Translation gives CASSGLSTGGRRDTQYF.

The chain joins TRBV10-3 to TRBJ1-1; possibly TRBD1 for D (5 bases). Germline CDR1 reads ENHRY; CDR2 reads SYGVKD. V lost 2 bases and J lost 5, with 9 bases in between. The CDR3 is 13 residues long. CDR3 nucleotide sequence: TGTGCCATCAGTGAGGTCGGGGGGACTGAAGCTTTCTTT. This encodes CAISEVGGTEAFF.

The V call is TRBV29-1, the J call TRBJ2-3, with 7 bases matching TRBD2. V dropped 3 bases and J dropped 2; count of bases not matched to a gene: 5. The germline V gene encodes CDR1 SQVTM and CDR2 ANQGSEA. The length of the CDR3 is 14 residues. Written as DNA, the CDR3 is TGCAGCGTTGATTATGGGACTACCACAGATACGCAGTATTTT. It yields the protein CSVDYGTTTDTQYF.

V usage is TRBV7-6 and J usage is TRBJ2-1; 8 bases match TRBD1. The CDR3 is 13 residues long. The ends lost 5 bases at V and 12 bases at J; junction bases unmatched: 9. Germline V gene data show CDR1 as SGHVS and CDR2 as FNYEAQ. CDR3: CASSPDRGYRQFF. In DNA form, the CDR3 reads TGTGCCAGCAGCCCCGACAGGGGATATCGGCAGTTCTTC.

The chain uses TRBV27 and TRBJ2-5; 12 bases are a match to TRBD2. The CDR3 has 16 residues. The ends lost 5 bases at V and 2 bases at J; junction bases unmatched: 6. CDR1 and CDR2 (germline): MNHEY, SMNVEV (reference sequence). In DNA form, the CDR3 reads TGTGCCAGCAGTAAACTAGCGGGAGGTCTACAAGAGACCCAGTACTTC. The encoded protein is CASSKLAGGLQETQYF.

This clone has a single count. This chain connects TRBV11-1 to TRBJ2-3; a weak D match, TRBD1 (5 bases). This CDR3 region has 16 residues. Germline-derived CDR1 and CDR2 are SGHAT and FQDESV (reference sequence). V was pared by 1 base and J by 3 bases, with 14 bases between. The CDR3, as DNA: TGTGCCAGCAGCTTAGTTGGGGCGGCGGAGACAGATACGCAGTATTTT. Amino acid sequence: CASSLVGAAETDTQYF.

The chain is built from TRBV4-2 and TRBJ2-2; 9 positions agree with TRBD1. This CDR3 comprises 15 residues. CDR1 and CDR2 from the germline V gene are LGHNA and YNFKEQ. Trimming cost V 4 bases and J 5 bases; bases outside gene matches: 5. Written as DNA, the CDR3 is TGTGCCAGCAGCCCGGGACAGGGAAGAACCGGGGAGCTGTTTTTT. It translates to CASSPGQGRTGELFF.

The chain links TRBV11-1 to TRBJ2-3; 13 nucleotides line up with TRBD2. With V trimmed by 4 bases and J by 6 bases, 7 bases remained unmatched. CDR1 and CDR2 from the germline V gene are SGHAT and FQDESV (reference sequence). The CDR3 is made up of 16 amino acids. This CDR3 is CASSSRTSGSRDTQYF. For the CDR3, the DNA is TGTGCCAGCAGCTCACGGACTAGCGGGAGTCGGGATACGCAGTATTTT. Looking up the rest from reference TRBV11-1 and TRBJ2-3 gives the full variable domain: EAEVAQSPRYKITEKSQAVAFWCDPISGHATLYWYRQILGQGPELLVQFQDESVVDDSQLPKDRFSAERLKGVDSTLKIQPAELGDSAMYLCASSSRTSGSRDTQYFGPGTRLTVL.

The gene calls are TRBV27 and TRBJ2-1; a weak D match, TRBD2 (7 bases). The CDR3 contains 14 residues. Looked up from germline, CDR1 is MNHEY and CDR2 is SMNVEV (reference sequence). The V and J ends lost 5 bases and 7 bases respectively, with 15 bases between them. Here the CDR3 DNA reads TGTGCCAGCAGTGACCTAGGGGGAGGGAATGAGCAGTTCTTC. The encoded protein is CASSDLGGGNEQFF.

V is TRBV28 and J is TRBJ2-1; 7 bases match TRBD2. The CDR3 is made up of 15 amino acids. Losses at the gene ends were 7 bases for V and 2 bases for J; bases not matched to a gene: 8. Germline loops: CDR1 MDHEN, CDR2 SYDVKM. The CDR3 spells CASNAGVGTYNEQFF. The CDR3 nucleotides are TGTGCCAGCAACGCGGGAGTAGGGACCTACAATGAGCAGTTCTTC.

This clone showed up just once. V and J are TRBV6-1 and TRBJ2-5; 7 bases align to TRBD1. The CDR3 is 15 amino acids. V dropped 4 bases and J dropped 1; count of bases not matched to a gene: 6. Germline V gene lookup returns CDR1 MNHNS and CDR2 SASEGT. CDR3 amino acids: CASSVVGQAQETQYF. The CDR3 DNA reads TGTGCCAGCAGTGTCGTCGGACAGGCCCAAGAGACCCAGTACTTC.

This clone was seen a handful of times. The chain links TRBV6-5 to TRBJ1-1; possibly TRBD1 for D (5 bases). Germline V gene lookup returns CDR1 MNHEY and CDR2 SVGAGI. V was clipped by 5 bases and J by 3 bases, with 13 bases between them. The CDR3 loop spans 14 amino acids. This chain's CDR3 is CASSRPGQYTEAFF. The DNA of the CDR3 is TGTGCCAGCAGTCGACCCGGACAATACACTGAAGCTTTCTTT.

The chain employs TRBV6-1 and TRBJ1-3; D is perhaps TRBD1 (6 bases). CDR1 is MNHNS and CDR2 is SASEGT in the germline V gene. The CDR3 extends over 16 amino acids. V lost 2 bases, J lost 0 bases, and 11 bases lay in between. Written as DNA, the CDR3 is TGTGCCAGCAGTGAACTTGGACAGACCTCTGGAAACACCATATATTTT. It codes for CASSELGQTSGNTIYF.